The 30 T cell receptor beta chains below come from one sample, sequenced in a study of neurological immune-mediated disorders. Via MiXCR, TCRdb re-called the 5' RACE reads, giving one row per CDR3 protein. This sample has 20,000 or so distinct CDR3 sequences; around 15% occur once, and the top ten carry 15% to 20%. Sequencing input: PBMCs. Source of these receptors: a woman aged 40-49 years with HTLV-1-associated myelopathy (HAM/TSP).

This clonotype was counted at least ten times. The chain has TRBV5-1 and TRBJ1-4; D ambiguous. CDR3 length: 14 residues. CDR1 SGHRS and CDR2 YFSETQ come from the germline V gene. V lost 1 base and J 7 bases, leaving 11 bases between the germline ends. CDR3 amino acids: CASSLSQPPEKLFF. The DNA for the CDR3 is TGCGCCAGCAGCTTGAGCCAGCCCCCTGAAAAACTGTTTTTT.

There are many counts of this clonotype. CDR3 in DNA: TGCGCCAGCAGCGGAGAGACCGCAACCCAGTACTTC. Translation gives CASSGETATQYF. The chain is built from TRBV5-1 and TRBJ2-5, with no clear D. CDR1 and CDR2 from the germline V gene are SGHRS and YFSETQ. Trimming cost V 4 bases and J 8 bases, with 12 bases left between them. The CDR3 spans 12 residues.

This clonotype was seen repeatedly, ten times or more. The genes are TRBV20-1 and TRBJ2-3; TRBD2 agrees at 12 bases. V lost 6 bases, J lost 3 bases, and 25 bases stayed unmatched. Germline CDR1 reads DFQATT; CDR2 reads SNEGSKA (reference sequence). This CDR3 comprises 21 residues. CDR3 sequence reads: CSAYGPRVGVSSGGATDTQYF. CDR3 sequence (DNA): TGCAGTGCGTACGGCCCCCGCGTCGGGGTTTCTAGCGGGGGGGCGACAGATACGCAGTATTTT.

This sequence joins TRBV5-1 and TRBJ1-5; D is unclear. Germline loops: CDR1 SGHRS, CDR2 YFSETQ. V shed 4 bases and J shed 8 bases, with 13 bases lying between them. This CDR3 is built from 13 residues. DNA for the CDR3: TGCGCCAGCAGCCGCGACCGGGATGAGCCCCAGCATTTT. Its protein product is CASSRDRDEPQHF.

Ten or more counts support this clonotype. The J gene is TRBJ1-5, the V gene TRBV3-1; a weak D match, TRBD1 (5 bases). The germline V and J ends were trimmed by 0 bases and 7 bases, with 10 bases remaining between them. Germline-derived CDR1 and CDR2 are LGHDT and YNNKEL (reference sequence). The CDR3 runs 14 residues. In nucleotides, the CDR3 is TGTGCCAGCAGCCAAGACTGGGGGTCGCAGCCCCAGCATTTT. Translated: CASSQDWGSQPQHF.

This clonotype was seen ten or more times. The chain uses TRBV5-1 and TRBJ1-2; D remains ambiguous. Germline CDR1 and CDR2: SGHRS and YFSETQ. V was cut by 0 bases and J by 2 bases, with 8 bases left in between. The CDR3 totals 14 residues. CDR3 in DNA: TGCGCCAGCAGCTTGGAAGGCCAGAACTATGGCTACACCTTC. Residues: CASSLEGQNYGYTF.

The chain employs TRBV5-1 and TRBJ2-2; the D gene is possibly TRBD2 (6 bases). V was clipped by 6 bases and J by 6 bases, with 18 bases between them. CDR3 length equals 15 residues. The V gene's germline CDR1 is SGHRS and CDR2 YFSETQ. In DNA, the CDR3 is TGCGCCAGCACCCCAGGGAGGACTACAGCCGGGGAGCTGTTTTTT. Amino acid sequence: CASTPGRTTAGELFF. Complete variable domain (other parts from reference TRBV5-1 and TRBJ2-2): KAGVTQTPRYLIKTRGQQVTLSCSPISGHRSVSWYQQTPGQGLQFLFEYFSETQRNKGNFPGRFSGRQFSNSRSEMNVSTLELGDSALYLCASTPGRTTAGELFFGEGSRLTVL.

The J gene is TRBJ1-2, the V gene TRBV20-1; D gene ambiguous. Trimming removed 0 bases at V and 4 bases at J, with 9 bases between. This CDR3 is built from 13 residues. Germline CDR1 is DFQATT and CDR2 is SNEGSKA (reference sequence). CDR3 amino acids: CSARDELGYGYTF. The CDR3 DNA reads as TGCAGTGCTAGAGATGAGCTCGGCTATGGCTACACCTTC.

This clonotype was recorded at least ten times. The chain links TRBV27 to TRBJ2-1; D is unresolved. V lost 5 bases and J 4 bases, leaving 6 bases between the germline ends. The CDR3 is 12 residues long. The germline CDR1 and CDR2 sequences are MNHEY and SMNVEV (reference sequence). The CDR3 coding sequence is TGTGCCAGCAGTCGAACGTACAATGAGCAGTTCTTC. Translated: CASSRTYNEQFF.

This clonotype was seen ten or more times. V is TRBV5-5 and J is TRBJ1-1; D not certain. Trimming shortened V by 4 bases and J by 1 base, and 17 bases separated the two germline ends. This CDR3 region has 16 residues. Germline V gene sequence: CDR1 SGHKS, CDR2 YYEKEE (reference sequence). The CDR3, as DNA: TGTGCCAGCAGCCCAATCTACGGGTATGGGAACACTGAAGCTTTCTTT. Protein product: CASSPIYGYGNTEAFF.

In its sample, this clonotype was seen many times. The CDR3 loop reads CSVEDHYKGTEAFF. Written as DNA, the CDR3 is TGCAGCGTTGAAGATCACTATAAAGGCACTGAAGCTTTCTTT. The V call is TRBV29-1, the J call TRBJ1-1; no firm D call. CDR1 and CDR2 (germline): SQVTM, ANQGSEA. The ends were cut back, 0 bases at V and 4 bases at J, with 12 bases in the middle. The CDR3 totals 14 residues.

The sample holds many counts of this clonotype. The chain couples TRBV5-1 to TRBJ2-7, with no clear D. Trimming left V 0 bases short and J 0 bases short, with 10 bases between. Germline assignment: CDR1 SGHRS and CDR2 YFSETQ. This CDR3 region has 15 residues. The CDR3 reads CASSLVGKGSYEQYF. DNA for the CDR3: TGCGCCAGCAGCTTGGTTGGGAAAGGCTCCTACGAGCAGTACTTC.

This clonotype came up many times. The gene calls are TRBV7-8 and TRBJ2-7; D uncertain. The CDR3 is 15 amino acids. V lost 2 bases, J lost 0 bases, and 11 bases lay in between. Germline CDR1 SGHVS, CDR2 FQNEAQ. CDR3 sequence: CASSLFRSISYEQYF. DNA of the CDR3: TGTGCCAGCAGCTTATTTCGGTCGATCTCCTACGAGCAGTACTTC.

This clonotype was observed many times. The chain combines TRBV6-5 with TRBJ1-6; no firm D call. Germline loops: CDR1 MNHEY, CDR2 SVGAGI. Trimming removed 6 bases from V and 10 bases from J, with 10 bases in between. The CDR3 has 12 residues. In DNA form, the CDR3 reads TGTGCCAGCAGCTCACCGGGGTCACCCCTCCACTTT. Encoded protein: CASSSPGSPLHF.

This clonotype was observed a few times. The chain is built from TRBV24-1 and TRBJ1-2; D remains ambiguous. CDR1 is KGHDR and CDR2 is SFDVKD in the germline V gene. CDR3 length: 12 amino acids. The V gene lost 5 bases and the J gene lost 5 bases, with 8 bases spanning the gap. In DNA, the CDR3 is TGTGCCACCAGTGCTTGGGGTTATGGCTACACCTTC. Translated: CATSAWGYGYTF.

In its sample, this clonotype was seen many times. The genes are TRBV5-1 and TRBJ2-3; 8 nucleotides match TRBD1. Trimming cost V 4 bases and J 1 base; bases outside gene matches: 2. Germline assignment: CDR1 SGHRS and CDR2 YFSETQ. CDR3 length: 14 residues. The chain's CDR3 is CASSTDRGTDTQYF. CDR3 sequence (DNA): TGCGCCAGCAGCACGGACAGGGGCACAGATACGCAGTATTTT.

By sample fraction, this clonotype is medium-sized. The rearrangement links TRBV20-1 to TRBJ2-7, with D unresolved. The CDR3 totals 13 residues. CDR1 and CDR2 (germline): DFQATT, SNEGSKA (reference sequence). The V end lost 4 bases, the J end lost 2 bases, and 12 bases lay between the germline ends. CDR3: CSAIPGGTYEQYF. CDR3 sequence (DNA): TGCAGTGCTATCCCCGGCGGAACCTACGAGCAGTACTTC.

This clonotype was detected only a few times. Here the CDR3 reads CSASAQGVLKGTDTQYF. The CDR3 DNA is TGCAGTGCTAGTGCTCAGGGGGTCCTCAAAGGCACAGATACGCAGTATTTT. The chain joins TRBV20-1 to TRBJ2-3; 7 bases agree with TRBD1. The CDR3 extends over 17 amino acids. Germline values: CDR1 DFQATT, CDR2 SNEGSKA (reference sequence). V gave up 3 bases and J gave up 1 base; unmatched junction bases: 13.

This clonotype has ten or more counts. This sequence joins TRBV10-3 and TRBJ2-3; 7 nucleotides match TRBD1. This CDR3 spans 13 amino acids. The germline gives CDR1 ENHRY, CDR2 SYGVKD. V was clipped by 6 bases and J by 4 bases; unmatched bases: 4. The CDR3 protein is CAISDRVADTQYF. The CDR3 region has the DNA TGTGCCATCAGCGACAGGGTGGCAGATACGCAGTATTTT.

This clonotype was detected many times. The rearrangement joins TRBV5-1 to TRBJ2-3; D tentatively reads TRBD1 or TRBD2 (7 bases each). Trimming pared 4 bases from V and 3 bases from J, leaving 18 bases between. This CDR3 has 16 residues. Germline CDR1 and CDR2: SGHRS and YFSETQ. The CDR3 is CASSARDSGVTDTQYF. CDR3 bases: TGCGCCAGCAGCGCCCGGGACAGCGGGGTTACAGATACGCAGTATTTT. Drawing the rest from reference TRBV5-1 and TRBJ2-3, the complete variable domain is KAGVTQTPRYLIKTRGQQVTLSCSPISGHRSVSWYQQTPGQGLQFLFEYFSETQRNKGNFPGRFSGRQFSNSRSEMNVSTLELGDSALYLCASSARDSGVTDTQYFGPGTRLTVL.

The gene calls are TRBV28 and TRBJ1-5; no clear D gene. The germline V gene encodes CDR1 MDHEN and CDR2 SYDVKM. CDR3 length: 13 amino acids. Deletions cut 7 bases from V and 3 bases from J, with 10 bases between. CDR3 in amino acids: CASTSVNNQPQHF. The DNA of the CDR3 is TGTGCCAGCACGTCAGTGAACAATCAGCCCCAGCATTTT.

This clonotype was observed at least ten times. The rearrangement links TRBV6-1 to TRBJ2-3; 13 nucleotides align to TRBD2. This CDR3 contains 15 residues. Trimming removed 4 bases from V and 4 bases from J; junction bases left unmatched: 2. Germline CDR1 and CDR2: MNHNS and SASEGT. The CDR3 nucleotides read TGTGCCAGCAGTGGGACTAGCGGGAGCCCAGATACGCAGTATTTT. This translates into CASSGTSGSPDTQYF.

The sample holds many counts of this clonotype. The V gene is TRBV5-1, the J gene TRBJ1-4, with 11 bases aligning to TRBD1. The CDR3 extends over 18 amino acids. The germline V gene encodes CDR1 SGHRS and CDR2 YFSETQ. J gave up 2 bases and V 2 bases, and 8 bases lay outside the gene matches. CDR3 amino acids: CASSLRGQGESTNEKLFF. For the CDR3, the DNA is TGCGCCAGCAGCTTACGGGGACAGGGGGAATCCACTAATGAAAAACTGTTTTTT.

This clonotype was observed at least ten times. This chain connects TRBV18 to TRBJ1-1; D is unclear. With 4 bases removed from V and 2 bases from J, the gap between germline ends came to 11 bases. The germline V gene has CDR1 KGHSH and CDR2 LQKENI. The CDR3 sequence is 14 residues long. The CDR3: CASSLGEDNTEAFF. The DNA for the CDR3 is TGTGCCAGCTCACTCGGGGAAGATAACACTGAAGCTTTCTTT.

This clonotype was found many times. The chain links TRBV20-1 to TRBJ1-5; D uncertain. V shed 6 bases and J shed 0 bases, with 15 bases lying between them. The CDR3 is 15 residues long. Per germline, CDR1 DFQATT and CDR2 SNEGSKA (reference sequence). CDR3 in amino acids: CSASLDAYSNQPQHF. As DNA, the CDR3 is TGCAGTGCCTCCCTTGACGCCTATAGCAATCAGCCCCAGCATTTT.

This clonotype was seen ten or more times. This chain links TRBV10-3 with TRBJ2-5; 8 bases map to TRBD1. The CDR3 consists of 13 residues. Germline assignment: CDR1 ENHRY and CDR2 SYGVKD. V lost 10 bases, J lost 5 bases, and 9 bases stayed unmatched. The CDR3 loop is CASNRGFEETQYF. DNA of the CDR3: TGTGCCAGCAACAGGGGGTTTGAGGAGACCCAGTACTTC.

This clonotype was picked up many times. The rearrangement joins TRBV24-1 to TRBJ2-2; the D gene could be TRBD1 or TRBD2 (5 bases each). V lost 8 bases and J 4 bases, leaving 10 bases between the germline ends. The germline gives CDR1 KGHDR, CDR2 SFDVKD. There are 13 residues in the CDR3. The CDR3 protein is CATMRGPTGELFF. The CDR3 DNA sequence: TGTGCCACCATGAGGGGACCCACCGGGGAGCTGTTTTTT.

This clonotype has at least ten counts. The V call is TRBV2, the J call TRBJ2-5; unclear D gene. Germline V CDR1 and CDR2: SNHLY, FYNNEI. This CDR3 region has 14 residues. The V and J ends lost 6 bases and 5 bases respectively, with 16 bases between them. This CDR3 is CASRRSPERETQYF. CDR3 nucleotide sequence: TGTGCCAGCAGAAGAAGCCCGGAACGGGAGACCCAGTACTTC.

This chain connects TRBV28 to TRBJ2-5; TRBD2 might be the D (7 bases). V was shortened by 9 bases and J by 4 bases, with 15 bases between the two germline ends. Germline loops: CDR1 MDHEN, CDR2 SYDVKM. The CDR3 spans 13 residues. The CDR3 bases are TGTGCCAGTACCGCCGCGGGGGCAGAGACCCAGTACTTC. Amino acids: CASTAAGAETQYF.

This clonotype was recorded at least ten times. The rearrangement joins TRBV5-5 to TRBJ1-2; D may be TRBD1 (6 bases). This CDR3 has 14 residues. V gave up 4 bases and J gave up 6 bases, with 16 bases separating them. Germline values: CDR1 SGHKS, CDR2 YYEKEE (reference sequence). CDR3 sequence: CASSASQGSNGYTF. Written as DNA, the CDR3 is TGTGCCAGCAGCGCTAGTCAGGGGTCAAATGGCTACACCTTC.